This TCR beta chain originates from a study of PD-L1 blockade in urothelial cancer. The sample's time point: pretreatment peripheral blood. The templates were synthetic TCR analogs, and they were spiked into each PCR. Clones were sequenced by immunoSEQ multiplex PCR, and TCRdb holds only the in-frame ones, with some missing. The data contain about 52,000 clones, 84% of them singletons. Germline CDR1 MGHDK, CDR2 SYGVNS. The V and J ends lost 3 bases and 1 base, in that order; junction bases with no gene match: 2. The CDR3 has 16 amino acids. Only a few counts were recorded for this clone. Sequencing used PBMCs, obtained around atezolizumab (anti-PD-L1) treatment. The receptor was isolated from a man aged 45-65 years with urothelial cancer. V and J are TRBV25-1 and TRBJ2-2; 10 bases align to TRBD2. CDR3 coding DNA: TGTGCCAGCAGTGATGTAGCGGGAGGGAACACCGGGGAGCTGTTTTTT. Its protein product is CASSDVAGGNTGELFF.